This TCR beta chain was observed in a study of OX40 agonist ivuxolimab in advanced cancers. Study details: Dose-escalation patients suffered from hepatocellular carcinoma, melanoma, renal cell or head and neck cancer. The dose-escalation cohort was about 83% male, with a mean age of around 60 years, ranging roughly 23 to 90.

Blood draws occurred at baseline, cycle 4 day 1, and cycle 7 day 1. In the case of this clone: Its antigen is unidentified.

Study-level findings and limits: The investigators did not determine what antigen specificity the expanded peripheral T cells had.

CDR3 length: 12 amino acids. The germline CDR1 and CDR2 sequences are SEHNR and FQNEAQ (reference sequence). Trimming left V 4 bases short and J 15 bases short, with 16 bases between. The assay was immunoSEQ multiplex PCR, and TCRdb's table has in-frame clones only and misses some. The data contain about 30,000 clones, approximately 83% of them singletons. This sequence joins TRBV7-9 and TRBJ2-4, with D possibly being TRBD2 (5 bases). The starting material was CD4+ or CD8+ T cells sorted from blood, obtained in a trial of the OX40 agonist ivuxolimab. The receptor was derived from an adult with an advanced solid tumor such as melanoma, head and neck, liver or kidney cancer. CDR3 bases: TGTGCCAGCAGCTCGCTGGCGGGCCTTGGGTACTTC. Protein: CASSSLAGLGYF.